Listed below are T cell receptor beta chains from one sample, sequenced in a study of blood T cell repertoires in COVID-19. This table comes from immunoSEQ multiplex PCR, and its TCRdb copy is limited to in-frame clones, with some not included. The table shows approximately 15,000 clones, with approximately 80% occurring only once. Sequencing was carried out using peripheral blood. The source of these receptors is a woman aged 50 to 65 with active or convalescent COVID-19. CDR3s include the opening cysteine and the closing phenylalanine or tryptophan. Each record gives: V gene, J gene, CDR3 protein.

>TRBV2|TRBJ2-7
CASSDRPSSRVLSYEQYF
>TRBV4-1|TRBJ2-2
CASSQDQGPTGELFF
>TRBV30|TRBJ1-5
CAWSRDRDQPQHF
>TRBV14|TRBJ2-1
CASSLRDYYNEQFF
>TRBV28|TRBJ2-7
CASSLVGQQYEQYF
>TRBV29-1|TRBJ1-1
CSVPKNRDRAEAFF
>TRBV5-1|TRBJ1-1
CASSLLGAGDTEAFF
>TRBV25-1|TRBJ2-2
CASSGDNTGELFF
>TRBV28|TRBJ1-6
CASSDTSPLHF
>TRBV7-9|TRBJ2-1
CASRPRLAEDYNEQFF
>TRBV28|TRBJ1-4
CASSSPIAATNEKLFF
>TRBV4-1|TRBJ2-2
CASSPLGTGLRTGELFF
>TRBV18|TRBJ1-1
CASSLGQTNTEAFF
>TRBV6-1|TRBJ1-5
CASSEGPSNQPQHF
>TRBV3-1/TRBV3-2|TRBJ2-2
CASSQPGSNTGELFF
>TRBV28|TRBJ1-1
CASSSGQGAYRAFF
>TRBV11-2|TRBJ2-3
CASSLGASGSRTDTQYF
>TRBV14|TRBJ2-7
CASSHLAGSGSYEQYF
>TRBV5-5|TRBJ2-7
CASSSPGGGGNNEQYF
>TRBV5-1|TRBJ2-4
CASQEGNIQYF